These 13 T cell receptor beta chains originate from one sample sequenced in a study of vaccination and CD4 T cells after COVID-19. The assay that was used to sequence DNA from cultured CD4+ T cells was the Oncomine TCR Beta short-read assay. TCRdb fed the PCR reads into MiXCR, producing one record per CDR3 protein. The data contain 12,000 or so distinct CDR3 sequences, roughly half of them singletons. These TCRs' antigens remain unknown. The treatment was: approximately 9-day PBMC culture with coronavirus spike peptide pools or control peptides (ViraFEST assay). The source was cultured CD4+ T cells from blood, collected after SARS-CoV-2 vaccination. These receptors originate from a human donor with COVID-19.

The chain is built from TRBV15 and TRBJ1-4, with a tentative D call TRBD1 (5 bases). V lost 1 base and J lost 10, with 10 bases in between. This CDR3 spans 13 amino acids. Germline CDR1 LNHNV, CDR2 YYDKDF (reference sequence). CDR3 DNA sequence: TGTGCCACCAGCAGAGGGGGCCACGGAAAACTGTTTTTT. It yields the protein CATSRGGHGKLFF.

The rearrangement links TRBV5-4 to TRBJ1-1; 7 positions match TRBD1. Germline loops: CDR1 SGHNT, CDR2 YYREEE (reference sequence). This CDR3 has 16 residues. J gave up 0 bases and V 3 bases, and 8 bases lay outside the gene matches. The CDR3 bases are TGTGCCAGCAGCTACGGACAGGCGATCATGAACACTGAAGCTTTCTTT. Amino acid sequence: CASSYGQAIMNTEAFF.

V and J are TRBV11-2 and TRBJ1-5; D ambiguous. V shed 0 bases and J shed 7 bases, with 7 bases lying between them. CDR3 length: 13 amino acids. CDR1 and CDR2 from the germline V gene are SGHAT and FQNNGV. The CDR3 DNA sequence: TGTGCCAGCAGCTTAGAGCGGGGACAGCCCCAGCATTTT. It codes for CASSLERGQPQHF.

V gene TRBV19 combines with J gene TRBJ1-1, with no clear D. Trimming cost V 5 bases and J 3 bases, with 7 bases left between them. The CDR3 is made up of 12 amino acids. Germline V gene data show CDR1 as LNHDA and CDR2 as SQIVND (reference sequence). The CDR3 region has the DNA TGTGCCAGTAGTGGACGGCACACTGAAGCTTTCTTT. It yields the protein CASSGRHTEAFF.

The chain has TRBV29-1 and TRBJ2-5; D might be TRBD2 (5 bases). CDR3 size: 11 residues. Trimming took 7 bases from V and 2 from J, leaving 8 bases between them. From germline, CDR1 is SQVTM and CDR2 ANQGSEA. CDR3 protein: CSAGMQETQYF. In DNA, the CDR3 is TGCAGCGCCGGGATGCAAGAGACCCAGTACTTC.

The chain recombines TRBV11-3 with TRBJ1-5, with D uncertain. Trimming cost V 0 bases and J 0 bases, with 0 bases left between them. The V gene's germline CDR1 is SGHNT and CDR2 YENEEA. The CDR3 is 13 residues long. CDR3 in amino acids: CASSLDSNQPQHF. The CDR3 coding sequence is TGTGCCAGCAGCTTAGATAGCAATCAGCCCCAGCATTTT.

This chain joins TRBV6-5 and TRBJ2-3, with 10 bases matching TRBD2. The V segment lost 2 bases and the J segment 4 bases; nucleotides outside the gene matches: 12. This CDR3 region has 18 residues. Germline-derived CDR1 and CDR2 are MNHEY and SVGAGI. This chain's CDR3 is CASSYSYPSGGGADTQYF. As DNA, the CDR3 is TGTGCCAGCAGTTACAGCTACCCTAGCGGGGGTGGGGCAGATACGCAGTATTTT.

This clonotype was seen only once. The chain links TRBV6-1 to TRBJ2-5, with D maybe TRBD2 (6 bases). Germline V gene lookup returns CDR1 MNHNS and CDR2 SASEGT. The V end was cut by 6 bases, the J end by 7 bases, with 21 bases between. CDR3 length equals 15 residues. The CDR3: CASSPSSGGTGTQYF. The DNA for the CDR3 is TGTGCCAGCAGCCCGTCTTCCGGGGGTACGGGGACCCAGTACTTC.

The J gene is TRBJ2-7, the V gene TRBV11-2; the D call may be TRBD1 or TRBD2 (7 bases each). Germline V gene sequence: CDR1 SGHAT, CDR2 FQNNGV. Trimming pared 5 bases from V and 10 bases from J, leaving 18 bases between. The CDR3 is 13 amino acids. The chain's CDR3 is CASSQAGTAGQYF. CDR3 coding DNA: TGTGCCAGCAGCCAAGCCGGGACAGCGGGACAGTACTTC.

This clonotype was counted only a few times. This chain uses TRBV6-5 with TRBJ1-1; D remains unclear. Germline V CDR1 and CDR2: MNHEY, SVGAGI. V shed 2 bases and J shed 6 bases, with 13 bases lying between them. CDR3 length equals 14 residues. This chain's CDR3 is CASSYGRSFAEAFF. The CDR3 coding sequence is TGTGCCAGCAGTTACGGTAGGTCGTTCGCTGAAGCTTTCTTT.

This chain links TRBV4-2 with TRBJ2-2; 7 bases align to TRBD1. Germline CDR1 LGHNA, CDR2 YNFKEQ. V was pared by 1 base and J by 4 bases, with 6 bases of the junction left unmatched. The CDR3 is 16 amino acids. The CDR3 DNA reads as TGTGCCAGCAGCCAAGTAACAGGGGCTCTCACCGGGGAGCTGTTTTTT. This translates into CASSQVTGALTGELFF.

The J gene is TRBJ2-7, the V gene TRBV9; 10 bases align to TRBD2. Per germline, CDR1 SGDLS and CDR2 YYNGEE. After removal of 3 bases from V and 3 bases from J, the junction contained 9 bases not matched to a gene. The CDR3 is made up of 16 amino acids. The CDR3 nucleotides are TGTGCCAGCAGCGCCAGCGGGGGGGGCCTTGACTACGAGCAGTACTTC. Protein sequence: CASSASGGGLDYEQYF. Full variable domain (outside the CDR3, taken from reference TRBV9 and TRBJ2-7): DSGVTQTPKHLITATGQRVTLRCSPRSGDLSVYWYQQSLDQGLQFLIQYYNGEERAKGNILERFSAQQFPDLHSELNLSSLELGDSALYFCASSASGGGLDYEQYFGPGTRLTVT.

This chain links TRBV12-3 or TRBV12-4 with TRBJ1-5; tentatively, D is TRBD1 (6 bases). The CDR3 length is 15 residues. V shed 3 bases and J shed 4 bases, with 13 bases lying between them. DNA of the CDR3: TGTGCCAGCAGTTTGTCGGGGGGCAGGAATCAGCCCCAGCATTTT. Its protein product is CASSLSGGRNQPQHF.